The 8 T cell receptor beta chains reported below all come from one sample, sequenced in a study of shared clonotypes between healthy human individuals. This table comes from immunoSEQ multiplex PCR, and its TCRdb copy is limited to in-frame clones, with some not included. This repertoire shows nearly 1 million clones, 70% to 85% found once; its top ten account for about 1.5%. Sequencing was done on a sample of memory CD4+ T cells sorted from blood. Subset specified: CD45RA-negative fraction. The source of these receptors is a man between 18 and 29 years old in good health.

The genes are TRBV5-4 and TRBJ2-1; TRBD1 agrees at 7 bases. The CDR3 runs to 14 residues. V shed 4 bases and J 6 bases; nucleotides not matched to a gene: 7. The V gene's germline CDR1 is SGHNT and CDR2 YYREEE (reference sequence). The CDR3 bases are TGTGCCAGCAGCCGACAGGGTTCTCGCAATGAGCAGTTCTTC. Protein product: CASSRQGSRNEQFF. Complete variable domain (other parts from reference TRBV5-4 and TRBJ2-1): ETGVTQSPTHLIKTRGQQVTLRCSSQSGHNTVSWYQQALGQGPQFIFQYYREEENGRGNFPPRFSGLQFPNYSSELNVNALELDDSALYLCASSRQGSRNEQFFGPGTRLTVL.

This clone appeared once. This chain links TRBV7-9 with TRBJ1-3; 8 bases match TRBD1. CDR1 and CDR2 from the germline V gene are SEHNR and FQNEAQ (reference sequence). The CDR3 runs 14 residues. The ends lost 5 bases at V and 4 bases at J; junction bases unmatched: 4. The CDR3 is CASSPRDRGNTIYF. CDR3 coding DNA: TGTGCCAGCAGCCCCCGGGACAGGGGAAACACCATATATTTT.

This chain joins TRBV7-8 and TRBJ2-7; 8 bases line up with TRBD2. The CDR3 sequence is 15 residues long. Trimming took 6 bases from V and 3 from J; bases not matched to a gene: 10. Germline CDR1 SGHVS, CDR2 FQNEAQ. This CDR3 reads CASRNSGTRFYEQYF. CDR3 sequence (DNA): TGTGCCAGCAGAAATTCCGGGACTAGGTTCTACGAGCAGTACTTC. Full variable domain (missing parts from reference TRBV7-8 and TRBJ2-7): GAGVSQSPRYKVAKRGQDVALRCDPISGHVSLFWYQQALGQGPEFLTYFQNEAQLDKSGLPSDRFFAERPEGSVSTLKIQRTQQEDSAVYLCASRNSGTRFYEQYFGPGTRLTVT.

V usage is TRBV5-4 and J usage is TRBJ2-5, with 14 bases fitting TRBD2. There are 19 residues in the CDR3. V was pared by 4 bases and J by 3 bases, with 14 bases of the junction left unmatched. The V gene's germline CDR1 is SGHNT and CDR2 YYREEE (reference sequence). Here the CDR3 reads CASSRGLAGERGGKETQYF. Written as DNA, the CDR3 is TGTGCCAGCAGCCGGGGACTAGCGGGAGAGAGGGGCGGTAAAGAGACCCAGTACTTC.

The chain joins TRBV11-2 to TRBJ1-4, with a tentative D call TRBD1 (6 bases). The CDR3 has 16 residues. The germline gives CDR1 SGHAT, CDR2 FQNNGV. The V and J ends lost 5 bases and 7 bases respectively, with 20 bases between them. The CDR3 nucleotides are TGTGCCAGCAGCCCGCAACAGGGTGGCGGTGGTGAAAAACTGTTTTTT. This sequence encodes CASSPQQGGGGEKLFF. The variable domain in full, with the rest retrieved from reference TRBV11-2 and TRBJ1-4, is EAGVAQSPRYKIIEKRQSVAFWCNPISGHATLYWYQQILGQGPKLLIQFQNNGVVDDSQLPKDRFSAERLKGVDSTLKIQPAKLEDSAVYLCASSPQQGGGGEKLFFGSGTQLSVL.

This rearrangement joins TRBV11-2 to TRBJ2-6, with D tentatively TRBD1 (6 bases). The CDR3 contains 18 residues. Trimming left V 3 bases short and J 0 bases short, with 15 bases between. CDR1 and CDR2 (germline): SGHAT, FQNNGV. CDR3 in DNA: TGTGCCAGCAGCTTCAGGGGACCAAGTAGCTCTGGGGCCAACGTCCTGACTTTC. Translation: CASSFRGPSSSGANVLTF. The variable domain in full, with the rest retrieved from reference TRBV11-2 and TRBJ2-6, is EAGVAQSPRYKIIEKRQSVAFWCNPISGHATLYWYQQILGQGPKLLIQFQNNGVVDDSQLPKDRFSAERLKGVDSTLKIQPAKLEDSAVYLCASSFRGPSSSGANVLTFGAGSRLTVL.

The genes are TRBV5-1 and TRBJ2-5; the match to TRBD1 covers 8 bases. CDR3 length equals 15 residues. Germline loops: CDR1 SGHRS, CDR2 YFSETQ. The trim removed 3 bases at V and 3 bases at J, leaving 7 bases unmatched. Here the CDR3 reads CASSYTGTGKETQYF. The CDR3 DNA is TGCGCCAGCAGCTACACTGGGACAGGAAAAGAGACCCAGTACTTC.

V gene TRBV10-3 combines with J gene TRBJ2-7, with D tentatively TRBD1 (5 bases). Germline V lookup: CDR1 ENHRY, CDR2 SYGVKD. Trimming pared 4 bases from V and 5 bases from J, leaving 15 bases between. The length of the CDR3 is 14 residues. CDR3 protein: CAISGAEQGHEQYF. CDR3 in DNA: TGTGCCATCAGTGGGGCGGAGCAGGGCCACGAGCAGTACTTC.